This T cell receptor beta chain came from a study of cytomegalovirus exposure and HLA in healthy donors. The V segment lost 3 bases and the J segment 3 bases; nucleotides outside the gene matches: 0. The germline V gene encodes CDR1 SGHNT and CDR2 YENEEA. The CDR3 covers 14 residues. The study's findings and limits: TRBV6-2, TRBV6-3 and some other V segments were excluded as indistinguishable. In a later analysis, an Asian-associated ancestry cluster reportedly showed fewer N-insertions than the approximately 610-donor mean.

The PCR was carried out with 60 Vbeta primers and 13 Jbeta primers. Assay: immunoSEQ multiplex PCR; the TCRdb copy retains only in-frame clones and omits some. The table lists roughly 100,000 clones, more than 65% of them singletons, with 10% in the top ten. Turning to this clone: The antigen remains undetermined.

Sequenced input: PBMCs. The TCR sequence derives from a woman between 18 and 29 years old in good health and CMV-seropositive. The chain has TRBV11-3 and TRBJ2-7; 12 nucleotides match TRBD2. CDR3 DNA sequence: TGTGCCAGCAGCTTGACTAGCGGGAGCTACGAGCAGTACTTC. Protein sequence: CASSLTSGSYEQYF.